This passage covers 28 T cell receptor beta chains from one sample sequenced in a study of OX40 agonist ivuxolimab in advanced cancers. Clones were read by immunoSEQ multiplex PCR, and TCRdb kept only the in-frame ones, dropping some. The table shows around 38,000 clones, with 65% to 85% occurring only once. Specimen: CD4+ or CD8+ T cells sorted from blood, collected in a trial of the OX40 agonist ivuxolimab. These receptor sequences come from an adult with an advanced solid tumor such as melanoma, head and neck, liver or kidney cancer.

CDR3 sequence: CASSTSRGSYNSPLHF. CDR3 DNA sequence: TGTGCCAGCAGTACTTCTAGGGGGTCCTATAATTCACCCCTCCACTTT. The rearrangement joins TRBV6-6 to TRBJ1-6; tentative D call: TRBD1 (6 bases). From germline, CDR1 is MNHNY and CDR2 SVGAGI (reference sequence). Trimming took 5 bases from V and 1 from J, leaving 12 bases between them. This CDR3 is built from 16 residues.

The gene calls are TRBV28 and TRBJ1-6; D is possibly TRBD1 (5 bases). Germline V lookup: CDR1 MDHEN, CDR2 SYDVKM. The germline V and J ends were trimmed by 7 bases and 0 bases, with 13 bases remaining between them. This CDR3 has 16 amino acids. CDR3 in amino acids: CASIGGTSSYNSPLHF. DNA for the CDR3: TGTGCCAGCATAGGAGGGACGAGCTCCTATAATTCACCCCTCCACTTT.

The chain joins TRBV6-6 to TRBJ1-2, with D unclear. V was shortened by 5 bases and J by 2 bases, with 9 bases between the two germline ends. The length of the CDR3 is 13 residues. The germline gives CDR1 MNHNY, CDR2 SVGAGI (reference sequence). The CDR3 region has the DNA TGTGCCAGCAGTAACGACATGAACTATGGCTACACCTTC. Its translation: CASSNDMNYGYTF.

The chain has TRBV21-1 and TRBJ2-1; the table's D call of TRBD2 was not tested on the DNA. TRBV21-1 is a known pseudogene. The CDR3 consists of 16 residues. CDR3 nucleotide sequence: TGTGCCAGCAGCAATCTAGCGGGGGGCCAGGACAATGAGCAGTTCTTC. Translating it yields CASSNLAGGQDNEQFF.

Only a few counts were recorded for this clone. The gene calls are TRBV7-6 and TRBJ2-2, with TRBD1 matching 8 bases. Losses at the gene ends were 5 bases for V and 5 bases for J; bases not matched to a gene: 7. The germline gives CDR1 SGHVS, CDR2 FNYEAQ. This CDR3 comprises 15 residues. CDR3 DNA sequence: TGTGCCAGCAGCACCCCAGGGGGCCCAACCGGGGAGCTGTTTTTT. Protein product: CASSTPGGPTGELFF.

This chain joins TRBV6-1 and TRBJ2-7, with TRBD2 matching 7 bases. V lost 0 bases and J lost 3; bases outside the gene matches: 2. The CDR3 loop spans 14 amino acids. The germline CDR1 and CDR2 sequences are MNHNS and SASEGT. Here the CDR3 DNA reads TGTGCCAGCAGTGAAGCGGGACTACTCTACGAGCAGTACTTC. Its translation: CASSEAGLLYEQYF.

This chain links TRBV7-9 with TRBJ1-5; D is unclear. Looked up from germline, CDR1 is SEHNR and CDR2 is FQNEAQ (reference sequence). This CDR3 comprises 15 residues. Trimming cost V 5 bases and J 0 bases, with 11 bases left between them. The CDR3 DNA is TGTGCCAGCAGCGGAGGGTTCGATAGCAATCAGCCCCAGCATTTT. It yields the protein CASSGGFDSNQPQHF.

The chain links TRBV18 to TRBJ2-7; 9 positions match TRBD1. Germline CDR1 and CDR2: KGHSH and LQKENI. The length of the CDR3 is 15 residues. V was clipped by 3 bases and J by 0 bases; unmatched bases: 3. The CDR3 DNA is TGTGCCAGCTCACCCGGGACAGGGAGCTCCTACGAGCAGTACTTC. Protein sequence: CASSPGTGSSYEQYF.

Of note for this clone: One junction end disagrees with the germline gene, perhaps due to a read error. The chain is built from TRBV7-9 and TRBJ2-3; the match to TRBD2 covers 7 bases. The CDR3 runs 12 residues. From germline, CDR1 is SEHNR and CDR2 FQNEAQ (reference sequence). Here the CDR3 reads CVSSGVTDTQYF. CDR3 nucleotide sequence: TGTGTCAGCAGCGGGGTGACAGATACGCAGTATTTT.

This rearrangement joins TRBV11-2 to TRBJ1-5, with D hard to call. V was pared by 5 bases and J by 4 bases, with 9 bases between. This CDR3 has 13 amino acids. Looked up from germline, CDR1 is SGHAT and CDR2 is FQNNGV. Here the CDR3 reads CASSPWSNQPQHF. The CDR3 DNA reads TGTGCCAGCAGCCCCTGGTCTAATCAGCCCCAGCATTTT.

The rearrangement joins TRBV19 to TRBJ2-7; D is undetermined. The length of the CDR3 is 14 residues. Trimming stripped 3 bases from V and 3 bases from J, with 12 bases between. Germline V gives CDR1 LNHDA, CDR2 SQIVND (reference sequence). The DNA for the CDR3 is TGTGCCAGTAGTATGGCCAGGAACGACTACGAGCAGTACTTC. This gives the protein CASSMARNDYEQYF.

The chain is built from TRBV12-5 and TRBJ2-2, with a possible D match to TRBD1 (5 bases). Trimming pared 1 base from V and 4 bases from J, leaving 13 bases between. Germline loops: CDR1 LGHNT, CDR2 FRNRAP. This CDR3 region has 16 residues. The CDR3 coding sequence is TGTGCTAGTGGTTTGGGGCAGGGCGTGGGCACCGGGGAGCTGTTTTTT. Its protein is CASGLGQGVGTGELFF.

The CDR3 is CASSFTSGATGELFF. CDR3 DNA sequence: TGTGCCAGCAGCTTTACTAGCGGGGCTACCGGGGAGCTGTTTTTT. The chain links TRBV11-2 to TRBJ2-2; 10 bases agree with TRBD2. Looked up from germline, CDR1 is SGHAT and CDR2 is FQNNGV. This CDR3 comprises 15 residues. Trimming cost V 3 bases and J 5 bases; bases outside gene matches: 3.

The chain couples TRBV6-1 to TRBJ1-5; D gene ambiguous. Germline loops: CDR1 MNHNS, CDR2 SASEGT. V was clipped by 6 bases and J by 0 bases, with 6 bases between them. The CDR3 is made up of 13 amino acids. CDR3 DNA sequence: TGTGCCAGCAGGGGTCCTAGCAATCAGCCCCAGCATTTT. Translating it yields CASRGPSNQPQHF.

The DNA of the CDR3 is TGTGCCAGCAGCTTTCCCGGACAGGGGGATAATGAAAAACTGTTTTTT. The encoded protein is CASSFPGQGDNEKLFF. This chain joins TRBV5-5 and TRBJ1-4; TRBD1 agrees at 10 bases. The germline V gene encodes CDR1 SGHKS and CDR2 YYEKEE (reference sequence). The CDR3 covers 16 residues. V shed 2 bases, J shed 4 bases, and the junction held 5 bases outside the gene matches.

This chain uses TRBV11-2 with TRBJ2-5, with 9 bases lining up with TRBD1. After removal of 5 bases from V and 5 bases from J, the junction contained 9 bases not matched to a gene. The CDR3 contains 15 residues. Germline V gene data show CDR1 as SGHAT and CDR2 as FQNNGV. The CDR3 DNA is TGTGCCAGCAGCAGCGGGACAGGGTTTTGGGAGACCCAGTACTTC. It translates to CASSSGTGFWETQYF.

CDR3 loop: CASSLISRGNWDVRNTGELFF. DNA of the CDR3: TGTGCCAGCAGCTTAATCAGCCGGGGAAACTGGGACGTTAGAAACACCGGGGAGCTGTTTTTT. The chain joins TRBV13 to TRBJ2-2; D might be TRBD1 or TRBD2, each matching 5 bases. This CDR3 is built from 21 residues. Germline lookup yields CDR1 PRHDT and CDR2 FYEKMQ (reference sequence). V lost 2 bases, J lost 2 bases, and 27 bases lay in between.

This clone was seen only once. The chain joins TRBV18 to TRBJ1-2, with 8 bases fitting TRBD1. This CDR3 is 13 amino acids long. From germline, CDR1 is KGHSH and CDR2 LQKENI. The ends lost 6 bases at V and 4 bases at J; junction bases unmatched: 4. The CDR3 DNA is TGTGCCAGCTCGGACGGGACAGGCTATGGCTACACCTTC. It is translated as CASSDGTGYGYTF.

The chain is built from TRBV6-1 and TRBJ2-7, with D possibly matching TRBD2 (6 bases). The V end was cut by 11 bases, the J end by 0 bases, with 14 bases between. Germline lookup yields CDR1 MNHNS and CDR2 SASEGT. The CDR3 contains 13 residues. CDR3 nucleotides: TGTGCCGTGGATCGGGGGTTCTCCTACGAGCAGTACTTC. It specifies CAVDRGFSYEQYF.

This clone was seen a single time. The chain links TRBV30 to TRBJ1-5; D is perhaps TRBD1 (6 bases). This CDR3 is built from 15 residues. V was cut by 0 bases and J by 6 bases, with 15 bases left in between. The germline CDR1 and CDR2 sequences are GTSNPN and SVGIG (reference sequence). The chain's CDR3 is CAWSVRGGARQPQHF. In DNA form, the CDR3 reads TGTGCCTGGAGTGTAAGGGGGGGGGCTCGTCAGCCCCAGCATTTT.

For the CDR3, the DNA is TGCGCCACCACACCCGGGACAGCCTACGAGCAGTACTTC. This translates into CATTPGTAYEQYF. This sequence joins TRBV10-2 and TRBJ2-7; 7 bases map to TRBD1. The V segment lost 10 bases and the J segment 2 bases; nucleotides outside the gene matches: 8. The CDR3 is made up of 13 amino acids. Germline values: CDR1 WSHSY, CDR2 SAAADI.

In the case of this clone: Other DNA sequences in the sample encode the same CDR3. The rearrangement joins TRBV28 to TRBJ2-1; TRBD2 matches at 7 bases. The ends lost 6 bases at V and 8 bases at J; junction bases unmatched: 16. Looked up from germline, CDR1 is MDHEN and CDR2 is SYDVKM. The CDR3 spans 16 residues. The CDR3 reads CASSLRAGGFSYEQFF. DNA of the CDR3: TGTGCCAGCAGCCTCCGTGCCGGGGGGTTTTCTTATGAGCAGTTCTTC.

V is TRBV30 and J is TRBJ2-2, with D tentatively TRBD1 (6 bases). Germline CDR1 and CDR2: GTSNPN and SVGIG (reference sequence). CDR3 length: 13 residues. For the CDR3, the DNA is TGTGCTGAAGAACAGGGGAACACCGGGGAGCTGTTTTTT. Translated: CAEEQGNTGELFF.

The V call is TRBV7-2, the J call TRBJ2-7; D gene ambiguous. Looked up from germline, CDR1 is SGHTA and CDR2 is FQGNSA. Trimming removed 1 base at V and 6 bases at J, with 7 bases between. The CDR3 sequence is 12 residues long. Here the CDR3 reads CASSLVVGEQYF. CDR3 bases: TGTGCCAGCAGCTTAGTCGTGGGCGAGCAGTACTTC. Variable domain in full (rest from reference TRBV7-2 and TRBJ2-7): GAGVSQSPSNKVTEKGKDVELRCDPISGHTALYWYRQSLGQGLEFLIYFQGNSAPDKSGLPSDRFSAERTGGSVSTLTIQRTQQEDSAVYLCASSLVVGEQYFGPGTRLTVT.

CDR3 loop: CASTTREGTGKNTEAFF. The DNA for the CDR3 is TGTGCCAGCACCACGAGGGAAGGGACAGGGAAGAACACTGAAGCTTTCTTT. The chain employs TRBV5-5 and TRBJ1-1; TRBD1 matches 9 bases. CDR3 length: 17 amino acids. Germline values: CDR1 SGHKS, CDR2 YYEKEE (reference sequence). V dropped 6 bases and J dropped 1; count of bases not matched to a gene: 13.

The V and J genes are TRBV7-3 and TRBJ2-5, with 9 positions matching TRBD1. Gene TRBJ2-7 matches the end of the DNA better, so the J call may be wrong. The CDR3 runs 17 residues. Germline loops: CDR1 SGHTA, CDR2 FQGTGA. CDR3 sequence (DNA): TGTGCCAGCAGCTTAACAGGTGTTGGGACAGGGCGCTACGAGCAGTACTTC. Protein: CASSLTGVGTGRYEQYF.

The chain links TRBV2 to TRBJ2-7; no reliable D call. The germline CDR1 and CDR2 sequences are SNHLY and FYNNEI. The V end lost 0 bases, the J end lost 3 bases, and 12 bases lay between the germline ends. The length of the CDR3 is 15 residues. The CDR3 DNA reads TGTGCCAGCAGTGAAGCCGGCGGCAGAATCTACGAGCAGTACTTC. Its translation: CASSEAGGRIYEQYF. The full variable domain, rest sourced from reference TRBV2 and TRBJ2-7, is EPEVTQTPSHQVTQMGQEVILRCVPISNHLYFYWYRQILGQKVEFLVSFYNNEISEKSEIFDDQFSVERPDGSNFTLKIRSTKLEDSAMYFCASSEAGGRIYEQYFGPGTRLTVT.

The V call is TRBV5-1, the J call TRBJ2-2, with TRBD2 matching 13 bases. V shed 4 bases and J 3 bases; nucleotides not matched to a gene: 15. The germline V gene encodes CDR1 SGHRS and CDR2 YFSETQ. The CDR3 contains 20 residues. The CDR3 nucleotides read TGCGCCAGCAGCCGGCTCCACCTCACTAGCGGGAGGGTCGACACCGGGGAGCTGTTTTTT. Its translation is CASSRLHLTSGRVDTGELFF.